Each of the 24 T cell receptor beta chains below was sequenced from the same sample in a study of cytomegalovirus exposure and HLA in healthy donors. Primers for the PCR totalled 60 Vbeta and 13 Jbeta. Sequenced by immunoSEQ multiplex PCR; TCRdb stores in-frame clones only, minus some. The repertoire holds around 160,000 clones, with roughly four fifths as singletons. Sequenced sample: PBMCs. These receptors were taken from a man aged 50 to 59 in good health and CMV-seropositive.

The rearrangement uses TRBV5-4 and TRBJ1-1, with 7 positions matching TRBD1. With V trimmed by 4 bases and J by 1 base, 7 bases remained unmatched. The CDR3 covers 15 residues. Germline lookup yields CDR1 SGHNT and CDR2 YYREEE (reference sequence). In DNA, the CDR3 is TGTGCCAGCAGCCTCAGGGGGAAGGGGAACACTGAAGCTTTCTTT. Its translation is CASSLRGKGNTEAFF.

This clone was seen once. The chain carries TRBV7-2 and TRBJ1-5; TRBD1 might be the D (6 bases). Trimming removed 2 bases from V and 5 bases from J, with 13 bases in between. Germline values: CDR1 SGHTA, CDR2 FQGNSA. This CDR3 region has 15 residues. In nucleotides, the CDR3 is TGTGCCAGCAGCTTAAAACAGGGCCTGTATCAGCCCCAGCATTTT. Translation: CASSLKQGLYQPQHF. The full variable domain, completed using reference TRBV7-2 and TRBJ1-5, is GAGVSQSPSNKVTEKGKDVELRCDPISGHTALYWYRQSLGQGLEFLIYFQGNSAPDKSGLPSDRFSAERTGGSVSTLTIQRTQQEDSAVYLCASSLKQGLYQPQHFGDGTRLSIL.

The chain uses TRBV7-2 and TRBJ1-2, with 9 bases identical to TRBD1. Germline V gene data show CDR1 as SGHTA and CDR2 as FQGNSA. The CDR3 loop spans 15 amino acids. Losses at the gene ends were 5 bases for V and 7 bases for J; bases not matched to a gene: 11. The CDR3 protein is CASSEGTGSLCGYTF. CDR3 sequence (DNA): TGTGCCAGCAGCGAAGGGACAGGGTCGCTTTGTGGCTACACCTTC.

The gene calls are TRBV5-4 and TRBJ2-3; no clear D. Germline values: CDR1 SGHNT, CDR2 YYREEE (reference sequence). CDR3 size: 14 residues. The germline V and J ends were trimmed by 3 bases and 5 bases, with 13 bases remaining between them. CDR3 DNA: TGTGCCAGCAGCTCCCCGCGGTCTGGAGATACGCAGTATTTT. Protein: CASSSPRSGDTQYF. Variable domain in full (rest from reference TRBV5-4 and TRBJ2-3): ETGVTQSPTHLIKTRGQQVTLRCSSQSGHNTVSWYQQALGQGPQFIFQYYREEENGRGNFPPRFSGLQFPNYSSELNVNALELDDSALYLCASSSPRSGDTQYFGPGTRLTVL.

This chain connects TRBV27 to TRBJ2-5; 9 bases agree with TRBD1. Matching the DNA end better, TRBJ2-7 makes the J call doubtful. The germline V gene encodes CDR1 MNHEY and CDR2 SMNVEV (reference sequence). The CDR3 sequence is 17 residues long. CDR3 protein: CASSLAGQGISTYEQYF. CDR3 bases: TGTGCCAGCAGTTTAGCGGGACAGGGAATATCCACCTACGAGCAGTACTTC.

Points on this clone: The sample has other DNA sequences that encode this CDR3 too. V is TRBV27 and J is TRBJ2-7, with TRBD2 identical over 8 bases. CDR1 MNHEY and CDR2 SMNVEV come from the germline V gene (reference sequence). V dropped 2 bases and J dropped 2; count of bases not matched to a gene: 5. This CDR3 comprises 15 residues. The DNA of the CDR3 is TGTGCCAGCAGTTTACTACGCGGGAGGACCTACGAGCAGTACTTC. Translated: CASSLLRGRTYEQYF.

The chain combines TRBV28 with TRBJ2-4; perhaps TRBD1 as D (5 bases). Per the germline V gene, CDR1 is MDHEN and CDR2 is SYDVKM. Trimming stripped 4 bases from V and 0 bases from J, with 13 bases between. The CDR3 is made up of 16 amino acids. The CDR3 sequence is CASSSPGIGAKNIQYF. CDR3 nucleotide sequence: TGTGCCAGCAGTTCACCAGGGATTGGAGCCAAAAACATTCAGTACTTC.

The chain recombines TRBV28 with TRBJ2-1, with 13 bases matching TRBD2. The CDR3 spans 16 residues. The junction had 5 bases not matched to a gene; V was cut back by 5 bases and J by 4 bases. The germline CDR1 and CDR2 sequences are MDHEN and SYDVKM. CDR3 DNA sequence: TGTGCCAGCAGTCCGGGACTAGCGGGACAATACAATGAGCAGTTCTTC. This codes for CASSPGLAGQYNEQFF.

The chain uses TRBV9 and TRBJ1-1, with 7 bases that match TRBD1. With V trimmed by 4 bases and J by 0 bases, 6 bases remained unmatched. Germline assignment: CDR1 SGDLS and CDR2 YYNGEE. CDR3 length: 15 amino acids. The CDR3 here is CASSPGTVMNTEAFF. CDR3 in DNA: TGTGCCAGCAGCCCGGGGACAGTTATGAACACTGAAGCTTTCTTT.

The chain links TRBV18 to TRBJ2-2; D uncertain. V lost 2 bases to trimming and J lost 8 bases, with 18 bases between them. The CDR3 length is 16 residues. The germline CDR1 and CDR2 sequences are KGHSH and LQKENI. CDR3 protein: CASSPSLPGATGELFF. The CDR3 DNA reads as TGTGCCAGCTCACCATCTCTCCCCGGAGCTACGGGGGAGCTGTTTTTT. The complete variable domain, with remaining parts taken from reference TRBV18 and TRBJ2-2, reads NAGVMQNPRHLVRRRGQEARLRCSPMKGHSHVYWYRQLPEEGLKFMVYLQKENIIDESGMPKERFSAEFPKEGPSILRIQQVVRGDSAAYFCASSPSLPGATGELFFGEGSRLTVL.

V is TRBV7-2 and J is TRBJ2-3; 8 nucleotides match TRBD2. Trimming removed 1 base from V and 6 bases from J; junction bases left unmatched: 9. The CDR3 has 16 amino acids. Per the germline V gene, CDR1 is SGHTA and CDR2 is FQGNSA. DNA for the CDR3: TGTGCCAGCAGCTTAGGATGGAGCGGGGGAGGTGATACGCAGTATTTT. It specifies CASSLGWSGGGDTQYF. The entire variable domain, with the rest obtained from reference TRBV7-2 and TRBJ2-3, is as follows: GAGVSQSPSNKVTEKGKDVELRCDPISGHTALYWYRQSLGQGLEFLIYFQGNSAPDKSGLPSDRFSAERTGGSVSTLTIQRTQQEDSAVYLCASSLGWSGGGDTQYFGPGTRLTVL.

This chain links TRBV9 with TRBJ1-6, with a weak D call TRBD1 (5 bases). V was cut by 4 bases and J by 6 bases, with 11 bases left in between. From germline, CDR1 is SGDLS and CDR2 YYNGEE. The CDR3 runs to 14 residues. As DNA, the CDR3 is TGTGCCAGCAGCCCCCCAGGGTCTAATTCACCCCTCCACTTT. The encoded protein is CASSPPGSNSPLHF.

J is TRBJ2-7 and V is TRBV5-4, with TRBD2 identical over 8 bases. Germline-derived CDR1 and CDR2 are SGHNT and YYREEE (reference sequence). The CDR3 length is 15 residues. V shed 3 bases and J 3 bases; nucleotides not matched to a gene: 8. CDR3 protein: CASSSASGGLYEQYF. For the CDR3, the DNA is TGTGCCAGCAGCTCGGCCAGCGGGGGCCTCTACGAGCAGTACTTC.

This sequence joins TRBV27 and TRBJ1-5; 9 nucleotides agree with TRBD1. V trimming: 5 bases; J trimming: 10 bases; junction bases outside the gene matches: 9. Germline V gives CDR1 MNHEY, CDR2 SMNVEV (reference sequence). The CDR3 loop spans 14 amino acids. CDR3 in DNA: TGTGCCAGCAGTCAAGGACAGGGGACCCGTCCCCAGCATTTT. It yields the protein CASSQGQGTRPQHF.

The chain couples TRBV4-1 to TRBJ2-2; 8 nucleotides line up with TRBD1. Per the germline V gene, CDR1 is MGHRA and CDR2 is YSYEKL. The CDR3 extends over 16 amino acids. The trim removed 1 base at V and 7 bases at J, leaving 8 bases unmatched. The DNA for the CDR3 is TGCGCCAGCAGCCAAGTATCCGGGACAGGTGTCGGGGAGCTGTTTTTT. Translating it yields CASSQVSGTGVGELFF.

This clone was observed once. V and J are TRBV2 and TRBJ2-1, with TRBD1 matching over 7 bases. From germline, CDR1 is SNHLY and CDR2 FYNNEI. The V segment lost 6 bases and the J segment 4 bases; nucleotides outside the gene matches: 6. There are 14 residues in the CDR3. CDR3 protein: CASRERQGYNEQFF. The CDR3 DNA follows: TGTGCCAGCAGGGAACGACAGGGTTACAATGAGCAGTTCTTC.

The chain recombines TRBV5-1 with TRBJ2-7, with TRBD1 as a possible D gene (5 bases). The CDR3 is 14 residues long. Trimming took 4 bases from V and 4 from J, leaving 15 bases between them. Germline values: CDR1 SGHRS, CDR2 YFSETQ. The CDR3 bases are TGCGCCAGCAGCCCCGCAGGGATCGGTTACGAGCAGTACTTC. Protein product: CASSPAGIGYEQYF. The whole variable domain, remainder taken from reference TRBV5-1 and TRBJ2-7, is KAGVTQTPRYLIKTRGQQVTLSCSPISGHRSVSWYQQTPGQGLQFLFEYFSETQRNKGNFPGRFSGRQFSNSRSEMNVSTLELGDSALYLCASSPAGIGYEQYFGPGTRLTVT.

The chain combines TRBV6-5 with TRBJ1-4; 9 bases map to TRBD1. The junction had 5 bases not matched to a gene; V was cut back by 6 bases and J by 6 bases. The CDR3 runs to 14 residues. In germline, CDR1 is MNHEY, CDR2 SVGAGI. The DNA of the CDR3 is TGTGCCAGCAGCCCGGGACAGGGTTATGAAAAACTGTTTTTT. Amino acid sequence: CASSPGQGYEKLFF.

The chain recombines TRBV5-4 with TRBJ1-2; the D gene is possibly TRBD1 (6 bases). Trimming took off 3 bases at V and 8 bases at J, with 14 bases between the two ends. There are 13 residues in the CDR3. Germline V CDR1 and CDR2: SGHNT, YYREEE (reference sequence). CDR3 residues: CASSSITGIGYTF. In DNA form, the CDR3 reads TGTGCCAGCAGCTCAATAACAGGGATCGGCTACACCTTC.

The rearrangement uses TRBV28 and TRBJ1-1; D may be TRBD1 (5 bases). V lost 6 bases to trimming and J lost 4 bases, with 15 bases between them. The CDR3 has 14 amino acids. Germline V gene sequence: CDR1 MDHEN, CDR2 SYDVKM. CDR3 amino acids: CASSVAGLGTEAFF. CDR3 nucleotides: TGTGCCAGCAGCGTTGCAGGGTTAGGCACTGAAGCTTTCTTT.

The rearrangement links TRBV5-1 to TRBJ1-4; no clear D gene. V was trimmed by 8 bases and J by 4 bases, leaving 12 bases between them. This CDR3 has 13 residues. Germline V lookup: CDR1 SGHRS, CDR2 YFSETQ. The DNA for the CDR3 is TGCGCCAGTGCGACACGTTTTAATGAAAAACTGTTTTTT. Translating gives CASATRFNEKLFF.

This CDR3 is CASSLSQGVNSPLHF. CDR3 sequence (DNA): TGTGCCAGCAGTTTATCCCAGGGGGTGAATTCACCCCTCCACTTT. This rearrangement joins TRBV28 to TRBJ1-6; 7 bases align to TRBD1. The V gene's germline CDR1 is MDHEN and CDR2 SYDVKM. The length of the CDR3 is 15 residues. The ends lost 1 base at V and 7 bases at J; junction bases unmatched: 4.

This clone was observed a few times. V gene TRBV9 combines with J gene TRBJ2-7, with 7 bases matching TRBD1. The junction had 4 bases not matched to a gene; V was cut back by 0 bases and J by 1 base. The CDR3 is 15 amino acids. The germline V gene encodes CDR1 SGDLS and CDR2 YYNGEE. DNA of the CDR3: TGTGCCAGCAGCGTAGAAGGGGGCGATTCCTACGAGCAGTACTTC. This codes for CASSVEGGDSYEQYF. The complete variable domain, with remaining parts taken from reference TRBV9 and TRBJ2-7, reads DSGVTQTPKHLITATGQRVTLRCSPRSGDLSVYWYQQSLDQGLQFLIQYYNGEERAKGNILERFSAQQFPDLHSELNLSSLELGDSALYFCASSVEGGDSYEQYFGPGTRLTVT.

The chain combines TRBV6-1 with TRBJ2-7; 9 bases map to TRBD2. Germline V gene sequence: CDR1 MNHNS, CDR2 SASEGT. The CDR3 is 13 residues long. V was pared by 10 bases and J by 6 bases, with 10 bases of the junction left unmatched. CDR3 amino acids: CATSSSGTGEQYF. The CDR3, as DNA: TGTGCCACCAGCTCTAGCGGGACCGGCGAGCAGTACTTC.